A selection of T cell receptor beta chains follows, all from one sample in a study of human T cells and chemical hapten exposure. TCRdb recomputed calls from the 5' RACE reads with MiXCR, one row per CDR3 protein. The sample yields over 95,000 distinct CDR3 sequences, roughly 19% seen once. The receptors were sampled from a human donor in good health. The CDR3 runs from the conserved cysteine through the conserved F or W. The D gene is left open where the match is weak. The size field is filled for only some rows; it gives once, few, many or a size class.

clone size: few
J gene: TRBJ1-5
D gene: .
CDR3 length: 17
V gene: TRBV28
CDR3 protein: CASSLGGGGRIDQPQHF
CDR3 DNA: TGTGCCAGCAGTTTAGGGGGCGGGGGGCGCATCGATCAGCCCCAGCATTTT

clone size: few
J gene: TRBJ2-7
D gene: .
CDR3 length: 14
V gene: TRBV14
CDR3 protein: CASSQVRSSYEQYF
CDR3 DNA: TGTGCCAGCAGCCAGGTACGGAGCTCCTACGAGCAGTACTTC

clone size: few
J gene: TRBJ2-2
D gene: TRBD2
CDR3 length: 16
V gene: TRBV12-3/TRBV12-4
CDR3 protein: CASSFLAGDYPGELFF
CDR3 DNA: TGTGCCAGCAGTTTCCTAGCGGGAGATTACCCGGGGGAGCTGTTTTTT

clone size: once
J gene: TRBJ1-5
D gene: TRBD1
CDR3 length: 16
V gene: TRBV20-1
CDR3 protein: CSARPPGQGVGQPQHF
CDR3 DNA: TGCAGTGCTAGACCTCCGGGACAGGGGGTAGGGCAGCCCCAGCATTTT

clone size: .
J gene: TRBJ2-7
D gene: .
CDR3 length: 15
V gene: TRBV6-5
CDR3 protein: CASSYSSRGCAEQYF
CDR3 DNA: TGTGCCAGCAGTTACTCCTCCCGGGGGTGCGCCGAGCAGTACTTC

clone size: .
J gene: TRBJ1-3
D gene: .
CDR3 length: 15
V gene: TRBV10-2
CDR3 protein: CASSTWTLSGNTIYF
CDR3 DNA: TGCGCCAGCAGCACCTGGACGCTATCTGGAAACACCATATATTTT

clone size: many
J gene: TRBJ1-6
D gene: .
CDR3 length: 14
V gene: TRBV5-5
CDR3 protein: CASSPGRNNSPLHF
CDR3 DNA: TGTGCCAGCAGCCCGGGACGGAATAATTCACCCCTCCACTTT

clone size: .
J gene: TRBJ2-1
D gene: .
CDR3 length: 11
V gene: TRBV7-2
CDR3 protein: CASQVSGPQFF
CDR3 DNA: TGTGCCAGCCAAGTCTCGGGGCCTCAGTTCTTC

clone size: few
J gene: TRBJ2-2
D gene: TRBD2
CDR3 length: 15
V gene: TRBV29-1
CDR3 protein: CSVLWREGSTGELFF
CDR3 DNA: TGCAGCGTTCTATGGCGGGAGGGAAGCACCGGGGAGCTGTTTTTT

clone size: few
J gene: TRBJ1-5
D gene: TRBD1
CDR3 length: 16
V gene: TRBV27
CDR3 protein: CASRTGQSQGDQPQHF
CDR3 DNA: TGTGCCAGCAGGACGGGACAGTCTCAGGGGGATCAGCCCCAGCATTTT

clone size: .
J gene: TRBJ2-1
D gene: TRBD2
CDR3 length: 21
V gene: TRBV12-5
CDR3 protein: CASGLVTLGLAGGESYNEQFF
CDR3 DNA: TGTGCTAGTGGTTTGGTAACTCTGGGACTAGCGGGAGGGGAATCCTACAATGAGCAGTTCTTC

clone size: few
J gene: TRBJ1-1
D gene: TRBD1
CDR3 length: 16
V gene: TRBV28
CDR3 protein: CASSSSTDRGETEAFF
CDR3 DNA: TGTGCCAGCAGTTCTAGTACGGACAGGGGGGAAACTGAAGCTTTCTTT

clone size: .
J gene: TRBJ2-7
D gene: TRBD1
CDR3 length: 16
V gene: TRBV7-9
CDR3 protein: CASSPPLGQSPYEQYF
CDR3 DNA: TGTGCCAGCAGCCCCCCGCTGGGACAGAGCCCCTACGAGCAGTACTTC